This T cell receptor beta chain was captured by sequencing in a study of T cell changes during pregnancy in multiple sclerosis. Germline-derived CDR1 and CDR2 are MNHNS and SASEGT. The CDR3 contains 15 residues. The V and J ends lost 4 bases and 4 bases respectively, with 14 bases between them. Sequenced by immunoSEQ multiplex PCR; TCRdb stores in-frame clones only, minus some. The data hold 100,000 to 130,000 clones, with about nine tenths observed a single time. The sequences come from peripheral blood, collected in the third trimester of pregnancy. The V call is TRBV6-1, the J call TRBJ1-3; TRBD1 might be the D (6 bases). The sequence was collected from a female donor in good health, enrolled as a control in a pregnancy study. The CDR3 region is CASSGWTASGNTIYF. CDR3 coding DNA: TGTGCCAGCAGTGGTTGGACAGCCTCGGGAAACACCATATATTTT.